This T cell receptor (beta chain) was captured in a study of tumor-infiltrating lymphocytes in primary liver carcinoma. About the study: T1-T3 N0M0 was the stage of the tumors, which were roughly 4 to 11 cm across.

Unsorted whole blood served as the source of blood RNA, and germline DNA was extracted as well. Enrolled patients were chronically infected with HBV and treatment-naive. A sample of roughly 4 milliliters of peripheral blood was taken before surgery. CDR3 size: 15 residues. The germline gives CDR1 ENHRY, CDR2 SYGVKD. V was trimmed by 0 bases and J by 2 bases, leaving 11 bases between them. A primer matching the constant region was used to make TCR beta cDNA from 500 to 650 ng of total RNA. Researchers made the TCR beta libraries by running three nested multiplex PCR rounds with slightly modified ARM-PCR. The first two PCR rounds used TRBV1-TRBV30 forward primers with a C-beta reverse primer, around 10 cycles each. TCRdb reanalysed the multiplex PCR reads using MiXCR and keeps one entry per CDR3 protein. The repertoire holds just over 300,000 distinct CDR3 sequences, with 50% to 60% as singletons.

V gene TRBV10-3 combines with J gene TRBJ2-7, with a weak D call TRBD1 (5 bases). The sequenced material came from peripheral blood. The TCR was taken from a woman in her twenties or thirties with primary liver carcinoma and hepatitis B virus infection. The CDR3 DNA sequence: TGTGCCATCAGTGAGTCCAGGACAAGGACCTACGAGCAGTACTTC. Translated: CAISESRTRTYEQYF.